The clone carrying this T cell receptor (beta chain) occurred once. Its specificity is not known. Using immunoSEQ multiplex PCR, the repertoire was profiled, and TCRdb retains in-frame clones only, with some absent. The sample records 55,000 to 80,000 clones, roughly 80% being singletons. This entry comes from a study of OX40 agonist ivuxolimab in advanced cancers. Across the whole study: Patients were treated with intravenous ivuxolimab, dosed at 0.01 to 10 mg/kg and infused every 2 weeks.

Points from the study as a whole: Normalized expansion of T-cell clones was also low for some nonresponders.

Germline CDR1 and CDR2: MNHNS and SASEGT. CDR3 length equals 14 residues. The junction had 7 bases not matched to a gene; V was cut back by 6 bases and J by 4 bases. The sequence derives from an adult with an advanced solid tumor such as melanoma, head and neck, liver or kidney cancer. The chain couples TRBV6-1 to TRBJ2-7; 9 bases map to TRBD1. The specimen comprised CD4+ or CD8+ T cells sorted from blood, sampled in a trial of the OX40 agonist ivuxolimab. CDR3 in DNA: TGTGCCAGCAGAACAGGGGGCGCAAGATACGAGCAGTACTTC. This gives the protein CASRTGGARYEQYF.